This T cell receptor (beta chain) derives from a study of Graves' ophthalmopathy and Graves' hyperthyroidism. Beta-chain TCR CDR3 regions were amplified from RNA transcripts. First-round RT-PCR with HTBI primers preceded a second-round multiplex PCR. TCRdb analysed the multiplex PCR reads with MiXCR anew, one entry per CDR3 protein. The sample has 740,000 or so distinct CDR3 sequences, 35% to 50% seen once. General study points: Ophthalmopathy versus stable hyperthyroidism: 13-signature model gave roughly 88% sensitivity, 81.08% specificity.

As regards this clonotype: The antigen remains undetermined.

The source material was peripheral blood. This clonotype was sampled from an adult man with Graves' ophthalmopathy.

The CDR3 reads CAISDLLLIANTEAFF. As DNA, the CDR3 is TGTGCCATCAGTGACCTCCTACTGATTGCGAACACTGAAGCTTTCTTT. The genes are TRBV10-3 and TRBJ1-1; D is unclear. Germline lookup yields CDR1 ENHRY and CDR2 SYGVKD. CDR3 size: 16 residues. Trimming removed 3 bases at V and 1 base at J, with 15 bases between.